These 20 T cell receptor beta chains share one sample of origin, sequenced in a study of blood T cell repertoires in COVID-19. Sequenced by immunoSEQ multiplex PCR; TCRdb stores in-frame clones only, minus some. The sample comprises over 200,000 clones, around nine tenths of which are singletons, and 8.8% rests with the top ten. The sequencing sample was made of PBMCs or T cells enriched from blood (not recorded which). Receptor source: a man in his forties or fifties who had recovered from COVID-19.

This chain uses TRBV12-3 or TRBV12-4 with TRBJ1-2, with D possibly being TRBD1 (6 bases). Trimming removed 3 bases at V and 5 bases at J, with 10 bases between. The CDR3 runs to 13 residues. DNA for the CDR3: TGTGCCAGCAGTTTTAACAGGGTTTATGGCTACACCTTC. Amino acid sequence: CASSFNRVYGYTF.

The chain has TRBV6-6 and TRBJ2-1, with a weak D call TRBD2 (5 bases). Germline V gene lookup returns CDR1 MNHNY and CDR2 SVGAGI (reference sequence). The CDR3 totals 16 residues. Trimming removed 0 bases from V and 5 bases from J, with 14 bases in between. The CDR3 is CASSYSSLGINNEQFF. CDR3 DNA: TGTGCCAGCAGTTACTCGAGTCTCGGGATTAACAATGAGCAGTTCTTC.

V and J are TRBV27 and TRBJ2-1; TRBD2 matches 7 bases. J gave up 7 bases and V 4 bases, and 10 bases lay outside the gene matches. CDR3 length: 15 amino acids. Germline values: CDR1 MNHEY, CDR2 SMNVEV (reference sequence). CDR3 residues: CASSSSLAERNEQFF. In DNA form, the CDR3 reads TGTGCCAGCAGTTCCTCCCTAGCGGAGAGGAATGAGCAGTTCTTC.

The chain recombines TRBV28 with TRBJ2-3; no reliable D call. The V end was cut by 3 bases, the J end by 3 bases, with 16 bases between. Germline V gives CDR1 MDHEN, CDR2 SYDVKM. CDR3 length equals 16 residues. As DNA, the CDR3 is TGTGCCAGCAGTTTTTCGAGGCATCTCAAGACAGATACGCAGTATTTT. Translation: CASSFSRHLKTDTQYF.

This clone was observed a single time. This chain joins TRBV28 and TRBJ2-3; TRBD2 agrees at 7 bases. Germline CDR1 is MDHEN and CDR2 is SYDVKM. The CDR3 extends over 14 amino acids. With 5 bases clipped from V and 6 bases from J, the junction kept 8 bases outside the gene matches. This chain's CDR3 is CASSRTSSRDTQYF. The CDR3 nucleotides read TGTGCCAGCAGTAGGACTAGTAGCCGCGATACGCAGTATTTT.

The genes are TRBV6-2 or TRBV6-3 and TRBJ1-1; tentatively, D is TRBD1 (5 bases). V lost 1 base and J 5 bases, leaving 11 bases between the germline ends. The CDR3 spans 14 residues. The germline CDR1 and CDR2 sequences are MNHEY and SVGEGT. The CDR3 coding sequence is TGTGCCAGCAGTTACTTAGAGACAGCAACTGAAGCTTTCTTT. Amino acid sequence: CASSYLETATEAFF.

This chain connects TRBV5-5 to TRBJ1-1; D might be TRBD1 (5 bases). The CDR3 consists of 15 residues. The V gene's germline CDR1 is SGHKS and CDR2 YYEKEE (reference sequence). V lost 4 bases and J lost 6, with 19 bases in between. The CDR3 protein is CASSGGWGSRAEAFF. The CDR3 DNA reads TGTGCCAGCAGCGGTGGGTGGGGCAGCCGCGCTGAAGCTTTCTTT.

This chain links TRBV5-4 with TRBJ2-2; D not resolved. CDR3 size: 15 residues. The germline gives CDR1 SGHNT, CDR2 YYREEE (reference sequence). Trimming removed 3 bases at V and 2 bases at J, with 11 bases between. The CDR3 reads CASSSRSVNTGELFF. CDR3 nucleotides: TGTGCCAGCAGCTCACGGTCGGTAAACACCGGGGAGCTGTTTTTT.

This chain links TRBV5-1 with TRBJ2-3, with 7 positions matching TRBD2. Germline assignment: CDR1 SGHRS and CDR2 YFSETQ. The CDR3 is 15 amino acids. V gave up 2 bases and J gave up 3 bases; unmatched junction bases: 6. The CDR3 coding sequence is TGCGCCAGCAGCTTTGCGGGAGTTGGAACAGATACGCAGTATTTT. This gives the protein CASSFAGVGTDTQYF.

The CDR3 DNA reads TGTGCCACCACAGAGGGGACAGGGGCTTTCAGGGGCAATCAGCCCCAGCATTTT. This codes for CATTEGTGAFRGNQPQHF. This chain links TRBV19 with TRBJ1-5; 10 nucleotides align to TRBD1. Germline CDR1 is LNHDA and CDR2 is SQIVND (reference sequence). Losses at the gene ends were 10 bases for V and 2 bases for J; bases not matched to a gene: 17. There are 18 residues in the CDR3. Drawing the rest from reference TRBV19 and TRBJ1-5, the complete variable domain is DGGITQSPKYLFRKEGQNVTLSCEQNLNHDAMYWYRQDPGQGLRLIYYSQIVNDFQKGDIAEGYSVSREKKESFPLTVTSAQKNPTAFYLCATTEGTGAFRGNQPQHFGDGTRLSIL.

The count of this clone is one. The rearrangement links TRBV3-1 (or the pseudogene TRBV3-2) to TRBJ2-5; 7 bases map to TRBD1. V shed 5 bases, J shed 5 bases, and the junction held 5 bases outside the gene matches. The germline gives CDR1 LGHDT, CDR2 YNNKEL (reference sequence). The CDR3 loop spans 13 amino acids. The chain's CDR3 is CASSKIRGETQYF. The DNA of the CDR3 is TGTGCCAGCAGCAAGATCAGGGGGGAGACCCAGTACTTC.

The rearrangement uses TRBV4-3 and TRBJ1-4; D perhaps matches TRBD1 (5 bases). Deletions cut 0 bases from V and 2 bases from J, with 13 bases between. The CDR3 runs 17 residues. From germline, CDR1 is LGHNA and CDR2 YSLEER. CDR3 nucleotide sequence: TGCGCCAGCAGCCAAGATCTAGGGGTCGCTACTAATGAAAAACTGTTTTTT. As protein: CASSQDLGVATNEKLFF.

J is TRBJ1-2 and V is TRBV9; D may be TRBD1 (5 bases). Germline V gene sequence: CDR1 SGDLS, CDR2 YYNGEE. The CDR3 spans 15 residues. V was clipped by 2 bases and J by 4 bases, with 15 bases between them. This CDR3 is CASSVWGRGLYGYTF. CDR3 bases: TGTGCCAGCAGCGTTTGGGGCCGAGGCCTCTATGGCTACACCTTC.

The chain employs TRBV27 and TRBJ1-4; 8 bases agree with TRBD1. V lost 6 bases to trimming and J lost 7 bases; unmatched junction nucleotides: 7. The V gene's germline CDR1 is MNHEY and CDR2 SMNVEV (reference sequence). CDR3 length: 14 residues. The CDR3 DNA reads TGTGCCAGCAGGCCAGGGGGCGAGGGTGAAAAACTGTTTTTT. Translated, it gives CASRPGGEGEKLFF. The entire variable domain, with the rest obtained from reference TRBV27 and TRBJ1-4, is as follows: EAQVTQNPRYLITVTGKKLTVTCSQNMNHEYMSWYRQDPGLGLRQIYYSMNVEVTDKGDVPEGYKVSRKEKRNFPLILESPSPNQTSLYFCASRPGGEGEKLFFGSGTQLSVL.

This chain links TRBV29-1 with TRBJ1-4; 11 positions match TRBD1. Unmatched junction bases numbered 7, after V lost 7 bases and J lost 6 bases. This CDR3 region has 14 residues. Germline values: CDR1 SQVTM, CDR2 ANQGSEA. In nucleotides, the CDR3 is TGCAGCGCCCAAGGACAGGGGGCGGATGAAAAACTGTTTTTT. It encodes CSAQGQGADEKLFF. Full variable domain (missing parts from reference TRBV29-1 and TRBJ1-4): SAVISQKPSRDICQRGTSLTIQCQVDSQVTMMFWYRQQPGQSLTLIATANQGSEATYESGFVIDKFPISRPNLTFSTLTVSNMSPEDSSIYLCSAQGQGADEKLFFGSGTQLSVL.

The CDR3 nucleotides read TGTGCCAGCAGCTTAGAGCGGGGCCTCTACGAGCAGTACTTC. This codes for CASSLERGLYEQYF. The gene calls are TRBV7-8 and TRBJ2-7; 7 nucleotides line up with TRBD2. V shed 1 base and J 3 bases; nucleotides not matched to a gene: 3. Germline V gene lookup returns CDR1 SGHVS and CDR2 FQNEAQ. The length of the CDR3 is 14 residues.

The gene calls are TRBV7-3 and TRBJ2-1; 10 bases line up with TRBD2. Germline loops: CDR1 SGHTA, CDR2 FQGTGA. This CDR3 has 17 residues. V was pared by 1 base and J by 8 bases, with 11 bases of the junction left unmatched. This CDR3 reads CASSLSLAGDFVYEQFF. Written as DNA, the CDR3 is TGTGCCAGCAGCTTAAGCCTAGCGGGAGATTTTGTTTATGAGCAGTTCTTC.

The CDR3 region has the DNA TGTGCCAGCAGCTTAGCGTGGGCCGGCTCCTACAATGAGCAGTTCTTC. Translating gives CASSLAWAGSYNEQFF. The rearrangement joins TRBV7-2 to TRBJ2-1; D is ambiguous. The CDR3 is 16 amino acids. Deletions cut 0 bases from V and 0 bases from J, with 9 bases between. CDR1 and CDR2 (germline): SGHTA, FQGNSA.

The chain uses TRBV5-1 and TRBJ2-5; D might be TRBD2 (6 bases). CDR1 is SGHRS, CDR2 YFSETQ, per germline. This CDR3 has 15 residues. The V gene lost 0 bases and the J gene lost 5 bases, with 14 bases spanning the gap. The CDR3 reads CASSLAGGPGETQYF. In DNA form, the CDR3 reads TGCGCCAGCAGCTTGGCCGGGGGACCCGGGGAGACCCAGTACTTC.

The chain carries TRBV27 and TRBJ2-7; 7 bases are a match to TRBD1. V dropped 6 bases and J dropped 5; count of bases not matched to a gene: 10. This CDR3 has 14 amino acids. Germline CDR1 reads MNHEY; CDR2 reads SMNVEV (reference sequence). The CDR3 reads CASRRTGGSDEQYF. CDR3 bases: TGTGCCAGCAGACGGACAGGAGGTTCCGACGAGCAGTACTTC.